Presented here are 22 T cell receptor beta chains from one specimen sequenced in a study of T cells after yellow fever vaccination. A single record per CDR3 protein comes from TCRdb applying MiXCR to the 5' RACE reads. The sample yields roughly 500,000 distinct CDR3 sequences, roughly 19% seen once. Source: PBMCs, taken 15 days after the yellow fever booster vaccination. Source of these receptors: a man younger than 40 who received the YFV17D yellow fever vaccine.

The J gene is TRBJ2-7, the V gene TRBV5-1; D is unresolved. The CDR3 sequence is 14 residues long. V was clipped by 1 base and J by 2 bases, with 10 bases between them. Germline V gene data show CDR1 as SGHRS and CDR2 as YFSETQ. The CDR3 DNA follows: TGCGCCAGCAGCTTGTCAGTCAACACCTACGAGCAGTACTTC. It codes for CASSLSVNTYEQYF. Looking up the rest from reference TRBV5-1 and TRBJ2-7 gives the full variable domain: KAGVTQTPRYLIKTRGQQVTLSCSPISGHRSVSWYQQTPGQGLQFLFEYFSETQRNKGNFPGRFSGRQFSNSRSEMNVSTLELGDSALYLCASSLSVNTYEQYFGPGTRLTVT.

The chain couples TRBV11-1 to TRBJ1-4, with D hard to call. V dropped 4 bases and J dropped 2 bases, with 11 bases sitting between them. Germline lookup yields CDR1 SGHAT and CDR2 FQDESV (reference sequence). The CDR3 is 15 amino acids. CDR3 nucleotide sequence: TGTGCCAGCAGCTCGGCCCTTGGGACTAATGAAAAACTGTTTTTT. Protein sequence: CASSSALGTNEKLFF.

This clonotype occurred a few times. This sequence joins TRBV10-2 and TRBJ1-5; 8 bases fit TRBD1. Germline CDR1 reads WSHSY; CDR2 reads SAAADI. There are 14 residues in the CDR3. Germline trimming cut 3 bases from V and 6 bases from J; bases unmatched to any gene: 4. CDR3 amino acids: CASSEDRGSQPQHF. The CDR3 DNA reads TGCGCCAGCAGTGAAGACAGGGGCAGTCAGCCCCAGCATTTT.

This rearrangement joins TRBV6-5 to TRBJ2-1; 8 bases map to TRBD2. Germline CDR1 MNHEY, CDR2 SVGAGI. J was trimmed by 7 bases and V by 2 bases; bases with no gene match: 4. The CDR3 extends over 14 amino acids. CDR3 protein: CASSYPGGGNEQFF. DNA for the CDR3: TGTGCCAGCAGTTACCCCGGGGGGGGGAATGAGCAGTTCTTC.

The chain links TRBV20-1 to TRBJ2-3; D is possibly TRBD2 (6 bases). CDR1 and CDR2 (germline): DFQATT, SNEGSKA (reference sequence). The CDR3 has 16 amino acids. The V and J ends lost 5 bases and 2 bases respectively, with 20 bases between them. The CDR3 region has the DNA TGCAGTGCTGGACGGGACTTAGCGGTGTTCACAGATACGCAGTATTTT. It encodes CSAGRDLAVFTDTQYF.

The chain recombines TRBV29-1 with TRBJ2-7, with D perhaps matching TRBD2 (6 bases). Germline loops: CDR1 SQVTM, CDR2 ANQGSEA. CDR3 size: 15 residues. The V end lost 4 bases, the J end lost 0 bases, and 16 bases lay between the germline ends. The CDR3 loop is CSVVGGSLSSYEQYF. CDR3 sequence (DNA): TGCAGCGTTGTCGGAGGGTCCCTGAGCTCCTACGAGCAGTACTTC.

This clonotype was counted between two and nine times. In DNA, the CDR3 is TGTGCCAGCAGCTCCCGCCTGGGGGCTTCCTACGAGCAGTACTTC. Translation gives CASSSRLGASYEQYF. The rearrangement joins TRBV7-2 to TRBJ2-7; D may be TRBD1 (6 bases). CDR1 is SGHTA and CDR2 is FQGNSA in the germline V gene. CDR3 length: 15 amino acids. Trimming removed 4 bases at V and 1 base at J, with 14 bases between.

The rearrangement joins TRBV7-9 to TRBJ2-7; 9 nucleotides align to TRBD1. The J segment lost 0 bases and the V segment lost 4 bases, leaving 4 bases of the junction unmatched. CDR1 is SEHNR and CDR2 is FQNEAQ in the germline V gene (reference sequence). The CDR3 is made up of 15 amino acids. The DNA for the CDR3 is TGTGCCAGCAGCTCGGACAGGGGAGACTCCTACGAGCAGTACTTC. This codes for CASSSDRGDSYEQYF. Using reference TRBV7-9 and TRBJ2-7 for the parts outside the CDR3, the full variable domain is DTGVSQNPRHKITKRGQNVTFRCDPISEHNRLYWYRQTLGQGPEFLTYFQNEAQLEKSRLLSDRFSAERPKGSFSTLEIQRTEQGDSAMYLCASSSDRGDSYEQYFGPGTRLTVT.

This clonotype was seen a few times. This rearrangement joins TRBV6-1 to TRBJ1-4; D is undetermined. Germline V gene lookup returns CDR1 MNHNS and CDR2 SASEGT. The CDR3 is made up of 14 amino acids. V was trimmed by 5 bases and J by 8 bases, leaving 15 bases between them. The CDR3 DNA reads TGTGCCAGCAGTCATGGGAGTTTAAACGAAAAACTGTTTTTT. This codes for CASSHGSLNEKLFF.

This clonotype was counted between two and nine times. The chain employs TRBV7-8 and TRBJ2-7; D call uncertain. V shed 3 bases and J shed 6 bases, with 12 bases lying between them. In germline, CDR1 is SGHVS, CDR2 FQNEAQ. The length of the CDR3 is 13 residues. CDR3 bases: TGTGCCAGCAGCTTCCAGCTAGACGGCGAGCAGTACTTC. Protein product: CASSFQLDGEQYF.

The chain uses TRBV12-3 or TRBV12-4 and TRBJ2-3, with 13 bases aligning to TRBD2. J was trimmed by 5 bases and V by 8 bases; bases with no gene match: 1. The CDR3 covers 13 residues. This CDR3 is CASGLAGVDTQYF. The CDR3 bases are TGTGCCAGCGGACTAGCGGGAGTAGATACGCAGTATTTT.

This clonotype occurred a few times. The chain links TRBV4-3 to TRBJ2-3, with 9 bases matching TRBD1. Germline CDR1 is LGHNA and CDR2 is YSLEER. CDR3 length: 17 amino acids. V was pared by 1 base and J by 6 bases, with 11 bases of the junction left unmatched. Here the CDR3 DNA reads TGCGCCAGCAGCCAAGTGACATACGGGACAGGGTTGGATACGCAGTATTTT. The encoded protein is CASSQVTYGTGLDTQYF.

The V gene is TRBV18, the J gene TRBJ2-1; D is unresolved. Germline lookup yields CDR1 KGHSH and CDR2 LQKENI. Trimming left V 2 bases short and J 5 bases short, with 13 bases between. The CDR3 covers 15 residues. CDR3 amino acids: CASSPGPQAHNEQFF. CDR3 in DNA: TGTGCCAGCTCACCAGGGCCCCAAGCCCACAATGAGCAGTTCTTC.

The J gene is TRBJ2-5, the V gene TRBV20-1; D is undetermined. V lost 1 base and J 5 bases, leaving 8 bases between the germline ends. Germline CDR1 is DFQATT and CDR2 is SNEGSKA (reference sequence). The CDR3 sequence is 12 residues long. This CDR3 is CSARVAEETQYF. The DNA for the CDR3 is TGCAGTGCTAGAGTAGCAGAGGAGACCCAGTACTTC.

This clonotype was found a few times. The V gene is TRBV12-3 or TRBV12-4, the J gene TRBJ1-4, with D perhaps TRBD1 (6 bases). The CDR3 is made up of 14 amino acids. Trimming pared 4 bases from V and 7 bases from J, leaving 13 bases between. The CDR3 reads CASSSTGLGEKLFF. The CDR3 nucleotides read TGTGCCAGCAGTTCAACAGGGTTGGGTGAAAAACTGTTTTTT.

The chain couples TRBV2 to TRBJ2-7; D might be TRBD1 (5 bases). This CDR3 has 15 residues. The ends were cut back, 2 bases at V and 0 bases at J, with 11 bases in the middle. Per germline, CDR1 SNHLY and CDR2 FYNNEI. For the CDR3, the DNA is TGTGCCAGCAGTGAACAGGGCAGGAACTCCTACGAGCAGTACTTC. Translating it yields CASSEQGRNSYEQYF.

This clonotype was found a few times. The J gene is TRBJ2-5, the V gene TRBV24-1, with D perhaps matching TRBD1 (5 bases). V was cut by 4 bases and J by 5 bases, with 16 bases left in between. Germline V CDR1 and CDR2: KGHDR, SFDVKD. This CDR3 has 15 amino acids. CDR3 amino acids: CATSDPRQGSETQYF. The CDR3 DNA reads TGTGCCACCAGTGACCCGCGCCAGGGAAGCGAGACCCAGTACTTC.

This clonotype was found a few times. This chain connects TRBV15 to TRBJ1-1; unclear D gene. Germline CDR1 is LNHNV and CDR2 is YYDKDF (reference sequence). The germline V and J ends were trimmed by 3 bases and 7 bases, with 21 bases remaining between them. This CDR3 has 16 amino acids. The CDR3 is CATSSQKRKSFDEAFF. CDR3 DNA sequence: TGTGCCACCAGCAGTCAAAAAAGAAAGAGTTTCGATGAAGCTTTCTTT.

This sequence joins TRBV29-1 and TRBJ2-1, with unresolved D. V gave up 1 base and J gave up 6 bases, with 10 bases separating them. Germline CDR1 is SQVTM and CDR2 is ANQGSEA. The CDR3 extends over 13 amino acids. As DNA, the CDR3 is TGCAGCGTTGAAGCTGACCTTCCCAATGAGCAGTTCTTC. Amino acids: CSVEADLPNEQFF.

Only a few counts were recorded for this clonotype. The rearrangement uses TRBV6-5 and TRBJ2-3; TRBD1 matches 8 bases. The CDR3 spans 18 residues. Losses at the gene ends were 1 base for V and 0 bases for J; bases not matched to a gene: 9. CDR1 and CDR2 from the germline V gene are MNHEY and SVGAGI. CDR3 coding DNA: TGTGCCAGCAGTTACTACCCGAACCGACAGGGGAGCACAGATACGCAGTATTTT. Amino acids: CASSYYPNRQGSTDTQYF.

In its sample, this clonotype was seen a few times. The rearrangement links TRBV7-8 to TRBJ2-1; 7 bases agree with TRBD2. Germline values: CDR1 SGHVS, CDR2 FQNEAQ. This CDR3 is 15 amino acids long. The V segment lost 5 bases and the J segment 7 bases; nucleotides outside the gene matches: 11. CDR3 sequence reads: CASSRGGPLGNEQFF. CDR3 bases: TGTGCCAGCAGCCGGGGAGGGCCATTGGGAAATGAGCAGTTCTTC.

The V call is TRBV5-5, the J call TRBJ1-4; D is unresolved. Looked up from germline, CDR1 is SGHKS and CDR2 is YYEKEE (reference sequence). V lost 2 bases, J lost 1 base, and 9 bases lay in between. The CDR3 runs 15 residues. The CDR3 coding sequence is TGTGCCAGCAGCTTTTCGGGAGGAACTAATGAAAAACTGTTTTTT. This translates into CASSFSGGTNEKLFF.